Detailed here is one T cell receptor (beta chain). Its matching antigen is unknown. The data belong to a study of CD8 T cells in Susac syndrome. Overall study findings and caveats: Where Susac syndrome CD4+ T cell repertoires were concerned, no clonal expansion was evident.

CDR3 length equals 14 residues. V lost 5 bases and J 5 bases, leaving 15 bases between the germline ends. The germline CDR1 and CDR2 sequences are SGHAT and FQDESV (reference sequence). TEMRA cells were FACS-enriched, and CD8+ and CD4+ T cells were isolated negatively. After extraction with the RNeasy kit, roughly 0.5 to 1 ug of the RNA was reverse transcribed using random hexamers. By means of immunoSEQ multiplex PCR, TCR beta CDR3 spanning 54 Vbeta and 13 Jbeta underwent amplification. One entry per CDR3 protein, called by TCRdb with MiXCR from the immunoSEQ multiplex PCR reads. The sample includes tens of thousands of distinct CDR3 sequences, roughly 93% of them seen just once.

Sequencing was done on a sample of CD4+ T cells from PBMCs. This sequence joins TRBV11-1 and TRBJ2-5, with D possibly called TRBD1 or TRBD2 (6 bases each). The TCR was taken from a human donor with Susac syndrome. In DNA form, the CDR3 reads TGTGCCAGCAGCCGCGGGGACATCTCGGAGACCCAGTACTTC. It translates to CASSRGDISETQYF.